This entry concerns a single TCR beta chain. This clonotype was seen ten or more times. No antigen is known for it. Nothing much larger sits one base from this clone, and base qualities are not available. The trim is 3 bases for V and 5 bases for J, with a gap of 20 bases between the germline ends. According to the germline V gene, CDR1 reads SGHAT and CDR2 reads FQNNGV. Spanning cysteine to phenylalanine, the CDR3 consists of 16 amino acids. Only the CDR3 region is kept as DNA, spanning 48 bases read in frame from base 1. This entry comes from a study of molecular identifiers for immune sequencing clone quantification (dated by TCRdb to 2016 to 2019). In terms of the full investigation: For a replicate experiment, RNA from approximately 20,000 or 100,000 naive CD8 T cells was divided into five aliquots, of which four were sequenced. CD8 T cells were used in a methods study to benchmark molecular-identifier clustering-based TCR repertoire sequencing (MIDCIRS) and TCR RNA copy counting. Overall results and qualifications from the work: Clones above 20 RNA copies held over 97% of molecules in CMV-specific effector cells but under 1% in naive cells. Spiked-in Jurkat TCR RNA equivalent to a single cell was reported to be detectable even among approximately 1 million naive CD8 T cells. When barcode sub-clustering was left out, chimeric consensus sequences inflated TCR diversity, with chimeras reaching as high as 47%. Highly expanded clone sizes could be underestimated if identical TCR molecules share a barcode. The naive libraries included spiked-in Jurkat TCR RNA (roughly 11 copies' worth), and this RNA is not part of the donor repertoire. Modeling gave about three recovered TCR RNA copies per cell versus 9.5 to 10 by digital PCR, implying 25% to 30% capture efficiency.

Libraries were built with PCR. Sequencing was carried out with an Illumina HiSeq 4000. Bulk TCR libraries were made following a previously described method, with the TCR primers given in Table S5. Purification of total RNA was performed with the Qiagen AllPrep DNA/RNA kit. Reads from multiple sequencing runs of the same library were pooled before analysis. The paper's data handling went like this. Reads were retained only if the reads had an exact TCR constant sequence, and the retained reads were trimmed to 150 nt and grouped according to their 12-nt molecular barcodes. Within each barcode group, reads were sub-clustered at a 15% Levenshtein threshold, and quality-weighted consensus sequences were built per RNA molecule. Non-functional sequences were excluded, and lower-count sequences lying one edit away from another sequence were also excluded. Based on fitting two negative binomial distributions, any barcode sub-cluster with under 20% of the maximum read count was discarded. TCRdb took the public reads, trimmed them with fastp at Q25, ran MiXCR for clone calling and kept in-frame beta chains. Merged by CDR3 protein, the rows form single entries marked with the most common genes and DNA. The V and J calls and clone size come from TCRdb's table, not from the authors' own analysis. This sample comprises just under 650,000 distinct CDR3 sequences, just under 20% of them detected only once. 0.85% to 0.9% of the sample is in the top ten clones.

Libraries of naive CD8 T cells were built from anywhere between roughly 17,000 and 1,000,000 sorted cells, with 10%, 30% or 50% of the purified RNA used. Naive CD8 T cells, defined as CD8+CD4-CCR7+CD45RA+, were FACS-sorted into RLT Plus buffer on a BD FACSAria II. To test detection sensitivity, Jurkat RNA equal to ten TCR copies was added to samples of about 19,000-1,100,000 naive CD8 T cells. CD8 T cells were enriched with RosetteSep CD8+ T Cell Enrichment Cocktail and Ficoll-Paque, followed by ACK red cell lysis. Specimen: naive CD8+ T cells from blood, with Jurkat cell RNA spiked in. The cell subset or site label of this sample denotes: FACS-sorted CD8+CD4-CCR7+CD45RA+ naive T cells. This clonotype originated in a human donor in good health. Some libraries in this study had Jurkat cell RNA spiked in. Recombination connected TRBV11-2 to TRBJ2-7; the D gene is not confidently resolved. The DNA reads TGTGCCAGCAGCTTTCCTTCTGGGGTGCGCGGCGACGAGCAGTACTTC. This yields the protein CASSFPSGVRGDEQYF.